These T cell receptor beta chains were read from a single sample in a study of cytomegalovirus exposure and HLA in healthy donors. Sequenced by immunoSEQ multiplex PCR; TCRdb stores in-frame clones only, minus some. Of 180,000 or so clones listed, over 75% are singletons. The sequenced material came from PBMCs. The receptors shown here come from a man in his fifties in good health and CMV-seropositive. Both conserved end residues are part of each CDR3. D genes are given only for firm matches. Clone size is stated in some rows and not others, as once, few, many or a class when expanded.

j_call,v_call,clone_size,d_call,cdr3_length,cdr3_nt,cdr3_aa
TRBJ2-2,TRBV7-2,NA,TRBD2,16,TGTGCCAGCAGCTATAGCGGGGGAGCGAACACCGGGGAGCTGTTTTTT,CASSYSGGANTGELFF
TRBJ2-1,TRBV10-3,few,NA,13,TGTGCCATCAGTGAAGGCAGGGGATATGAGCAGTTCTTC,CAISEGRGYEQFF
TRBJ2-7,TRBV9,once,TRBD2,15,TGTGCCAGCAGCGTAGCGGCGGGGGGGCTGTACGAGCAGTACTTC,CASSVAAGGLYEQYF
TRBJ1-1,TRBV6-5,NA,NA,15,TGTGCCAGCAGTTACTCTTCTGAGGGTCCGACTGAAGCTTTCTTT,CASSYSSEGPTEAFF
TRBJ1-2,TRBV6-1,NA,NA,14,TGTGCCACGCCGAAACCCAGCGCGAACTATGGCTACACCTTC,CATPKPSANYGYTF
TRBJ2-2,TRBV6-1,NA,NA,16,TGTGCCAGCAGTGAAAGGGGAGGGGGGATCACCGGGGAGCTGTTTTTT,CASSERGGGITGELFF
TRBJ1-2,TRBV5-1,NA,NA,13,TGCGCCAGCAGCGAAAGGGAGGCGGGAGGCTACACCTTC,CASSEREAGGYTF
TRBJ2-1,TRBV27,NA,NA,16,TGTGCCAGCAGTTTGTCAGCAGGGCTACTCAGGGATGAGCAGTTCTTC,CASSLSAGLLRDEQFF
TRBJ2-7,TRBV11-2,NA,TRBD2,15,TGTGCCAGCAGCTTATCTAGCGGGGGTTCCTACGAGCAGTACTTC,CASSLSSGGSYEQYF
TRBJ1-1,TRBV6-6,NA,NA,13,TGTGCCAGCAGCTTGCGGGCGGGGACTGAAGCTTTCTTT,CASSLRAGTEAFF
TRBJ2-2,TRBV2,NA,TRBD2,15,TGTGCCAGCCGACTAGCGGAAGGCCGCACCGGGGAGCTGTTTTTT,CASRLAEGRTGELFF
TRBJ2-2,TRBV29-1,NA,TRBD2,15,TGCAGCACTGGGCGGGGGGACACGAACACCGGGGAGCTGTTTTTT,CSTGRGDTNTGELFF
TRBJ2-5,TRBV7-2,NA,TRBD2,16,TGTGCCAGCATCCAACGGGCGGGGGGGCTCCAAGAGACCCAGTACTTC,CASIQRAGGLQETQYF
TRBJ2-3,TRBV5-1,NA,NA,14,TGCGCCAGCAGCTCGTCCCGAGGCACAGATACGCAGTATTTT,CASSSSRGTDTQYF
TRBJ1-1,TRBV28,NA,NA,13,TGTGCCAGCAGTTTGACAGCCAACACTGAAGCTTTCTTT,CASSLTANTEAFF
TRBJ2-4,TRBV6-6,NA,TRBD1,14,TGTGCCAGCGGACAGGGGGCGGCCAAAAACATTCAGTACTTC,CASGQGAAKNIQYF
TRBJ2-7,TRBV7-2,NA,NA,14,TGTGCCAGCAGCCTTGGGGGGTCTGCCTACGAGCAGTACTTC,CASSLGGSAYEQYF
TRBJ1-5,TRBV28,NA,NA,15,TGTGCCAGCAGTTTTGGCAGGGGATTCAATCAGCCCCAGCATTTT,CASSFGRGFNQPQHF